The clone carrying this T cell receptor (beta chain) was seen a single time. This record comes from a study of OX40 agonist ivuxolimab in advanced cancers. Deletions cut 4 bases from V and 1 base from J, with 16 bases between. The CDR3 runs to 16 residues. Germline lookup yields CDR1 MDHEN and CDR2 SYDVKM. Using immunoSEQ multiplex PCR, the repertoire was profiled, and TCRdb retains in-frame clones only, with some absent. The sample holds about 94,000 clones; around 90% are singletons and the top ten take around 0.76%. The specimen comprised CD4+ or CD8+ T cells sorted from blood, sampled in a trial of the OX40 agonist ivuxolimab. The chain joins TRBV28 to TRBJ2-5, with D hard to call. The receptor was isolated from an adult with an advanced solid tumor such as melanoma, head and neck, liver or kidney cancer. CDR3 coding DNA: TGTGCCAGCAGTTCGGCCGGAATGGCGGTCCAAGAGACCCAGTACTTC. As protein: CASSSAGMAVQETQYF.